The following is a T cell receptor (beta chain) sequence with its context. Trimming took 0 bases from V and 1 from J, leaving 7 bases between them. Germline values: CDR1 GTSNPN, CDR2 SVGIG (reference sequence). This CDR3 region has 15 residues. Using immunoSEQ multiplex PCR, the repertoire was profiled, and TCRdb retains in-frame clones only, with some absent. Of more than 110,000 clones in the sample, 80% to 95% were seen once. The sample comes from a study of control samples from healthy donors and cancer patients. This sequence was found in a man aged 30 to 45 in good health. The chain joins TRBV30 to TRBJ2-6; the D gene is possibly TRBD2 (6 bases). Sequenced: blood. This chain's CDR3 is CAWSVGGSGANVLTF. Written as DNA, the CDR3 is TGTGCCTGGAGTGTCGGAGGGTCTGGGGCCAACGTCCTGACTTTC. Complete variable domain (other parts from reference TRBV30 and TRBJ2-6): SQTIHQWPATLVQPVGSPLSLECTVEGTSNPNLYWYRQAAGRGLQLLFYSVGIGQISSEVPQNLSASRPQDRQFILSSKKLLLSDSGFYLCAWSVGGSGANVLTFGAGSRLTVL.